The 19 T cell receptor beta chains in this list originate from one sample, sequenced in a study of a mutant IDH1 vaccine in newly diagnosed glioma. What these receptors recognize is not known. Method: immunoSEQ multiplex PCR; TCRdb's copy keeps in-frame clones and lacks some. Of around 31,000 clones listed, roughly 80% are singletons. The time point denotes: week 35, safety follow-up. Vaccinated patients received 300 ug of mutant IDH1 20-mer peptide per dose, with topical imiquimod. The input for sequencing was PBMCs, taken from a glioma patient whose treatment included an IDH1 peptide vaccine. The receptors shown here come from a middle-aged woman with glioma.

The chain recombines TRBV6-6 with TRBJ2-7; 9 nucleotides line up with TRBD1. Germline assignment: CDR1 MNHNY and CDR2 SVGAGI (reference sequence). The CDR3 sequence is 13 residues long. Losses at the gene ends were 5 bases for V and 3 bases for J; bases not matched to a gene: 2. DNA of the CDR3: TGTGCCAGCAGTCAGGGACAGGGCTACGAGCAGTACTTC. It codes for CASSQGQGYEQYF.

The chain joins TRBV6-5 to TRBJ2-1, with a tentative D call TRBD2 (5 bases). CDR3 length: 14 amino acids. CDR1 is MNHEY, CDR2 SVGAGI, per germline. Trimming removed 5 bases at V and 6 bases at J, with 14 bases between. The CDR3 region has the DNA TGTGCCAGCAGTCCTCCGGGAAGCAGCAATGAGCAGTTCTTC. The encoded protein is CASSPPGSSNEQFF.

The chain uses TRBV30 and TRBJ1-2, with D unclear. The germline gives CDR1 GTSNPN, CDR2 SVGIG (reference sequence). V lost 0 bases to trimming and J lost 3 bases, with 11 bases between them. This CDR3 is 14 amino acids long. Here the CDR3 DNA reads TGTGCCTGGAGTGTAGGAGCGGGAGACTATGGCTACACCTTC. The encoded protein is CAWSVGAGDYGYTF.

This clone has just a few counts. This chain links TRBV5-4 with TRBJ1-6; D call uncertain. Trimming took 4 bases from V and 3 from J, leaving 11 bases between them. Germline V lookup: CDR1 SGHNT, CDR2 YYREEE (reference sequence). This CDR3 has 15 residues. CDR3 region: CASSRGRLYNSPLHF. CDR3 coding DNA: TGTGCCAGCAGCCGTGGGCGGCTCTATAATTCACCCCTCCACTTT. The whole variable domain, filled in from reference TRBV5-4 and TRBJ1-6, reads ETGVTQSPTHLIKTRGQQVTLRCSSQSGHNTVSWYQQALGQGPQFIFQYYREEENGRGNFPPRFSGLQFPNYSSELNVNALELDDSALYLCASSRGRLYNSPLHFGNGTRLTVT.

The chain links TRBV30 to TRBJ1-2; 10 positions match TRBD1. The V segment lost 3 bases and the J segment 8 bases; nucleotides outside the gene matches: 6. Per germline, CDR1 GTSNPN and CDR2 SVGIG (reference sequence). The CDR3 is 13 residues long. CDR3 amino acids: CAWSPRDRGGYTF. The CDR3 region has the DNA TGTGCCTGGAGCCCACGGGACAGGGGCGGCTACACCTTC.

V is TRBV6-1 and J is TRBJ1-3; no clear D gene. CDR1 MNHNS and CDR2 SASEGT come from the germline V gene. This CDR3 contains 15 residues. The V end lost 4 bases, the J end lost 0 bases, and 10 bases lay between the germline ends. The CDR3 DNA reads TGTGCCAGCAGTGTACGGAAGAGCTCTGGAAACACCATATATTTT. Its protein product is CASSVRKSSGNTIYF.

The V call is TRBV5-6, the J call TRBJ2-5; no firm D call. There are 15 residues in the CDR3. V was shortened by 3 bases and J by 0 bases, with 12 bases between the two germline ends. Germline V gene lookup returns CDR1 SGHDT and CDR2 YYEEEE. The CDR3 sequence is CASSYGPRYQETQYF. The CDR3 DNA reads as TGTGCCAGCAGCTATGGACCCCGGTACCAAGAGACCCAGTACTTC.

The chain has TRBV6-5 and TRBJ2-1; D might be TRBD2 (7 bases). The length of the CDR3 is 16 residues. With 0 bases removed from V and 4 bases from J, the gap between germline ends came to 13 bases. Germline V gives CDR1 MNHEY, CDR2 SVGAGI. The CDR3 DNA reads as TGTGCCAGCAGTTACTCTGGGGGGGCCCCTTACAATGAGCAGTTCTTC. Translated, it gives CASSYSGGAPYNEQFF.

The rearrangement links TRBV27 to TRBJ1-1; the D gene is possibly TRBD1 (6 bases). Germline V gene data show CDR1 as MNHEY and CDR2 as SMNVEV (reference sequence). Trimming cost V 5 bases and J 8 bases, with 12 bases left between them. CDR3 length equals 12 residues. This CDR3 is CASSPYTGEAFF. The CDR3 nucleotides are TGTGCCAGCAGTCCTTACACAGGGGAAGCTTTCTTT.

This clone was seen a handful of times. The chain joins TRBV10-3 to TRBJ1-1; 9 bases map to TRBD1. Unmatched junction bases numbered 5, after V lost 6 bases and J lost 3 bases. Germline V gene data show CDR1 as ENHRY and CDR2 as SYGVKD. CDR3 length: 14 amino acids. The CDR3 DNA is TGTGCCATCAGGCCGGGACAGGGATACACTGAAGCTTTCTTT. Protein: CAIRPGQGYTEAFF.

This chain joins TRBV4-3 and TRBJ2-4, with D hard to call. V lost 0 bases and J lost 0, with 12 bases in between. The CDR3 has 17 residues. Per germline, CDR1 LGHNA and CDR2 YSLEER. CDR3 bases: TGCGCCAGCAGCCAAGACCCGGCGGATTTAGCCAAAAACATTCAGTACTTC. Translating it yields CASSQDPADLAKNIQYF.

V gene TRBV10-2 combines with J gene TRBJ1-1; D remains ambiguous. The length of the CDR3 is 12 residues. Trimming removed 7 bases from V and 7 bases from J, with 13 bases in between. Germline V gene lookup returns CDR1 WSHSY and CDR2 SAAADI. The CDR3 protein is CASNRAAGEAFF. The CDR3 DNA is TGCGCCAGCAATAGGGCCGCCGGTGAAGCTTTCTTT.

The chain uses TRBV7-2 and TRBJ1-6; D is unclear. The CDR3 is made up of 14 amino acids. V gave up 1 base and J gave up 5 bases, with 6 bases separating them. Germline V gene sequence: CDR1 SGHTA, CDR2 FQGNSA. The CDR3 DNA follows: TGTGCCAGCAGCTTAGAACTGAATAATTCACCCCTCCACTTT. This translates into CASSLELNNSPLHF.

The chain has TRBV9 and TRBJ1-2, with D perhaps TRBD1 (6 bases). Germline CDR1 and CDR2: SGDLS and YYNGEE. Trimming took 1 base from V and 4 from J, leaving 11 bases between them. The CDR3 has 14 residues. CDR3 region: CASSVRVGGYGYTF. CDR3 in DNA: TGTGCCAGCAGCGTAAGGGTAGGGGGCTATGGCTACACCTTC.

The chain combines TRBV6-6 with TRBJ2-7; D may be TRBD1 or TRBD2 (5 bases each). The CDR3 is made up of 14 amino acids. Trimming removed 6 bases from V and 7 bases from J, with 19 bases in between. Germline assignment: CDR1 MNHNY and CDR2 SVGAGI (reference sequence). The CDR3 is CASSSPGRPGEQYF. For the CDR3, the DNA is TGTGCCAGCAGCTCTCCGGGACGGCCGGGGGAGCAGTACTTC.

The chain couples TRBV5-4 to TRBJ2-7; 10 bases align to TRBD2. This CDR3 contains 15 residues. Germline V CDR1 and CDR2: SGHNT, YYREEE (reference sequence). The V segment lost 4 bases and the J segment 2 bases; nucleotides outside the gene matches: 6. CDR3 amino acids: CASSILAGLAYEQYF. CDR3 DNA sequence: TGTGCCAGCAGCATACTAGCGGGACTTGCCTACGAGCAGTACTTC.

This clone was recorded a few times. The CDR3 coding sequence is TGTGCCAGCAGTGACTCTAGCGGGGGGGCCAATGAGCAGTTCTTC. Translated: CASSDSSGGANEQFF. The genes are TRBV6-4 and TRBJ2-1, with 11 bases aligning to TRBD2. CDR1 is MRHNA and CDR2 is SNTAGT in the germline V gene. The CDR3 is 15 residues long. J was trimmed by 6 bases and V by 0 bases; bases with no gene match: 1.

The chain has TRBV9 and TRBJ2-7, with 9 bases that match TRBD1. Losses at the gene ends were 3 bases for V and 1 base for J; bases not matched to a gene: 5. CDR1 and CDR2 (germline): SGDLS, YYNGEE. The CDR3 has 15 amino acids. CDR3 sequence: CASSEGQGSSYEQYF. The CDR3 nucleotides are TGTGCCAGCAGCGAGGGACAGGGATCGTCCTACGAGCAGTACTTC.

The chain is built from TRBV5-1 and TRBJ2-7; 8 bases are a match to TRBD1. Germline V lookup: CDR1 SGHRS, CDR2 YFSETQ. The CDR3 spans 14 residues. With V trimmed by 2 bases and J by 2 bases, 3 bases remained unmatched. CDR3 sequence reads: CASSFGTGTYEQYF. The CDR3 bases are TGCGCCAGCAGCTTCGGGACAGGTACCTACGAGCAGTACTTC. The full variable domain, its missing parts supplied by reference TRBV5-1 and TRBJ2-7, is KAGVTQTPRYLIKTRGQQVTLSCSPISGHRSVSWYQQTPGQGLQFLFEYFSETQRNKGNFPGRFSGRQFSNSRSEMNVSTLELGDSALYLCASSFGTGTYEQYFGPGTRLTVT.